One and the same sample provided the 17 T cell receptor beta chains below, sequenced in a study of technical replicates of blood from a handful of donors (dated by TCRdb to the late 2010s). Library prep was done by the immunoSEQ multiplex PCR assay. TCRdb carries this immuneACCESS record with in-frame sequences only. Its versions omit some clonotypes, under half of them owing to an unresolved V gene in the studies checked, with the rest unexplained. Present in this sample are tens of thousands of clones, around 94% of which were seen just once. More than 0.2% of the sample is held by the ten biggest clonotypes. The sample was T cells isolated from PBMCs. The source of these receptors is a human donor in good health.

J is TRBJ2-7 and V is TRBV5-6, with 8 positions matching TRBD1. The junction had 4 bases not matched to a gene; V was cut back by 0 bases and J by 2 bases. Looked up from germline, CDR1 is SGHDT and CDR2 is YYEEEE. The CDR3 covers 15 residues. The chain's CDR3 is CASSLGQGATYEQYF. Here the CDR3 DNA reads TGTGCCAGCAGCTTGGGCCAGGGGGCCACCTACGAGCAGTACTTC.

The chain couples TRBV6-5 to TRBJ1-4; 7 bases are a match to TRBD1. This CDR3 contains 16 residues. The J segment lost 8 bases and the V segment lost 0 bases, leaving 9 bases of the junction unmatched. Germline CDR1 reads MNHEY; CDR2 reads SVGAGI. The CDR3 region has the DNA TGTGCCAGCAGTTACTCGTACAGGGGTTTAAAGGAAAAACTGTTTTTT. Its translation is CASSYSYRGLKEKLFF.

J is TRBJ2-5 and V is TRBV27, with D possibly TRBD2 on 5 matching bases. The DNA end favors TRBJ2-7, so the J call may be wrong. In germline, CDR1 is MNHEY, CDR2 SMNVEV (reference sequence). There are 14 residues in the CDR3. CDR3 DNA: TGTGCCAGCAGTTTGACGGGGATACCCTACGAGCAGTACTTC. It encodes CASSLTGIPYEQYF.

This clone was counted only a few times. The genes are TRBV29-1 and TRBJ2-7, with TRBD2 as a possible D gene (5 bases). The CDR3 is made up of 14 amino acids. Germline values: CDR1 SQVTM, CDR2 ANQGSEA. With 3 bases removed from V and 0 bases from J, the gap between germline ends came to 12 bases. The DNA for the CDR3 is TGCAGCGTTGACGGTGGAGGCAGCTCCTACGAGCAGTACTTC. Translated: CSVDGGGSSYEQYF.

The sample holds a few counts of this clone. The CDR3 DNA reads TGTGCCAGCAGTGAAAGGGCTAGCGGGCTAGCCAAAAACATTCAGTACTTC. Translation gives CASSERASGLAKNIQYF. J is TRBJ2-4 and V is TRBV2, with 8 bases fitting TRBD2. The CDR3 has 17 residues. CDR1 and CDR2 from the germline V gene are SNHLY and FYNNEI. Trimming took 2 bases from V and 0 from J; bases not matched to a gene: 6.

The table lists this clone with a count of one. The chain carries TRBV21-1 and TRBJ2-2; TRBD2, the table's D call, was not compared with the DNA. TRBV21-1 is marked as a pseudogene. CDR3 length equals 16 residues. The CDR3 DNA reads as TGTGCCAGCAGCAAAGGGTCGGGAGTGGGCACCGGGGAGCTGTTTTTT. This encodes CASSKGSGVGTGELFF.

This chain joins TRBV7-9 and TRBJ2-7; 11 positions match TRBD2. V lost 6 bases, J lost 1 base, and 5 bases stayed unmatched. This CDR3 has 15 amino acids. Germline CDR1 reads SEHNR; CDR2 reads FQNEAQ (reference sequence). This CDR3 is CASSPTSGGSYEQYF. The CDR3, as DNA: TGTGCCAGCAGTCCTACTAGCGGGGGTTCCTACGAGCAGTACTTC.

The chain links TRBV29-1 to TRBJ1-4; maybe TRBD1 (6 bases). This CDR3 comprises 13 residues. Trimming cost V 4 bases and J 4 bases, with 10 bases left between them. Looked up from germline, CDR1 is SQVTM and CDR2 is ANQGSEA. CDR3 nucleotide sequence: TGCAGCGTTGGCCGGGACATTAATGAAAAACTGTTTTTT. It yields the protein CSVGRDINEKLFF.

This clone was detected only once. The chain combines TRBV6-5 with TRBJ2-2; weak D call: TRBD2 (6 bases). The germline gives CDR1 MNHEY, CDR2 SVGAGI. This CDR3 contains 13 residues. V was cut by 6 bases and J by 5 bases, with 10 bases left in between. The CDR3 spells CASSPSGTGELFF. The CDR3, as DNA: TGTGCCAGCAGCCCGAGCGGGACCGGGGAGCTGTTTTTT.

The J gene is TRBJ1-2, the V gene TRBV5-1, with D uncertain. CDR3 length equals 12 residues. Trimming removed 0 bases at V and 7 bases at J, with 7 bases between. CDR1 SGHRS and CDR2 YFSETQ come from the germline V gene. The CDR3, as DNA: TGCGCCAGCAGCTTGGAGAGGGCTGGCTACACCTTC. As protein: CASSLERAGYTF.

This clone came up once. The rearrangement links TRBV9 to TRBJ2-7; 8 nucleotides line up with TRBD1. The CDR3 covers 14 residues. Trimming at V came to 4 bases and at J to 5 bases, leaving 8 bases not matched to a gene. Germline CDR1 is SGDLS and CDR2 is YYNGEE. This chain's CDR3 is CASSTGQGVDEQYF. The CDR3 coding sequence is TGTGCCAGCAGCACAGGACAGGGTGTCGACGAGCAGTACTTC.

This clone was observed a single time. V is TRBV29-1 and J is TRBJ1-1; 8 bases are shared with TRBD1. This CDR3 comprises 13 residues. After removal of 7 bases from V and 0 bases from J, the junction contained 4 bases not matched to a gene. CDR1 and CDR2 (germline): SQVTM, ANQGSEA. The CDR3 sequence is CSGDRGLNTEAFF. The CDR3 bases are TGCAGCGGCGACAGGGGTCTGAACACTGAAGCTTTCTTT.

The chain couples TRBV6-6 to TRBJ2-2; D is perhaps TRBD1 (6 bases). The V gene lost 5 bases and the J gene lost 0 bases, with 10 bases spanning the gap. The CDR3 sequence is 15 residues long. CDR1 is MNHNY and CDR2 is SVGAGI in the germline V gene (reference sequence). CDR3 sequence reads: CASSGTLANTGELFF. Written as DNA, the CDR3 is TGTGCCAGCAGTGGGACACTCGCGAACACCGGGGAGCTGTTTTTT.

This clone showed up just once. This chain connects TRBV12-2 to TRBJ1-2; TRBD1 reflects the table's D call only, with no check against the DNA. TRBV12-2 is designated a pseudogene. The CDR3 has 15 residues. CDR3 DNA: TGTGCAAGTCGCTGTAGGGGGCGAAATGATTATGGCTACACCTTC. Translating gives CASRCRGRNDYGYTF.

The gene calls are TRBV15 and TRBJ2-3; 10 bases fit TRBD2. The CDR3 has 18 residues. V shed 6 bases and J 1 base; nucleotides not matched to a gene: 13. Germline-derived CDR1 and CDR2 are LNHNV and YYDKDF (reference sequence). The CDR3 region is CATSQSLAGVSRTDTQYF. The CDR3 DNA reads as TGTGCCACCAGTCAAAGCCTAGCGGGAGTGTCCCGCACAGATACGCAGTATTTT.

This clone came up once. The chain joins TRBV7-2 to TRBJ2-7; D gene unclear. CDR1 and CDR2 (germline): SGHTA, FQGNSA. V was pared by 4 bases and J by 0 bases, with 4 bases between. The CDR3 is 12 residues long. CDR3: CASSSSSYEQYF. In DNA, the CDR3 is TGTGCCAGCAGCTCGAGCTCCTACGAGCAGTACTTC.

The genes are TRBV10-2 and TRBJ1-2; a weak D match, TRBD1 (5 bases). This CDR3 comprises 13 residues. From germline, CDR1 is WSHSY and CDR2 SAAADI. V was trimmed by 3 bases and J by 4 bases, leaving 9 bases between them. The CDR3 protein is CASSDRGFYGYTF. The DNA of the CDR3 is TGCGCCAGCAGTGACCGGGGGTTCTATGGCTACACCTTC.